This TCR beta chain was documented in a study of cytomegalovirus exposure and HLA in healthy donors. The germline CDR1 and CDR2 sequences are SEHNR and FQNEAQ (reference sequence). The germline V and J ends were trimmed by 3 bases and 2 bases, with 4 bases remaining between them. The CDR3 covers 13 residues. The protocol was immunoSEQ multiplex PCR, while the TCRdb copy is restricted to in-frame clones and leaves out a portion. Altogether roughly 60,000 clones are present, 85% to 95% being singletons, with the ten largest covering almost 6%. This clone appeared a single time. What it binds is unknown. Study-wide points: Most sequenced TCRs were rare (though some public TCRs occurred in many donors). Altogether, 150 to 200 TCR beta chains were recorded as cytomegalovirus-associated.

The rearrangement uses TRBV7-9 and TRBJ1-4; D ambiguous. Sequenced sample: PBMCs. This sequence originates from a woman younger than 35 in good health and CMV-seropositive. CDR3 residues: CASSFETNEKLFF. The CDR3 nucleotides read TGTGCCAGCAGCTTTGAGACTAATGAAAAACTGTTTTTT.